Shown below are 14 T cell receptor beta chains from a single sample sequenced in a study of blood T cell repertoires in COVID-19 (dated by TCRdb to 2020 to 2021). Libraries were built with the immunoSEQ multiplex PCR assay. Sourced from immuneACCESS, this table was stored by TCRdb with only in-frame sequences that have V and J called. A share of the clones is absent; for the studies checked, an unresolved V gene accounts for under half, and the remainder has no known explanation. Here the sample has 200,000 to 250,000 clones; more than 75% occur a single time. More than 0.75% of the sample goes to the ten largest clones. The sample comprised peripheral blood. These TCRs come from a man in his forties or fifties with acute or convalescent COVID-19.

The V gene is TRBV11-2, the J gene TRBJ2-3, with TRBD2 identical over 8 bases. CDR1 SGHAT and CDR2 FQNNGV come from the germline V gene. CDR3 length: 18 amino acids. Germline trimming cut 3 bases from V and 3 bases from J; bases unmatched to any gene: 14. The CDR3 sequence is CASSLGPTTSGGTDTQYF. In DNA form, the CDR3 reads TGTGCCAGCAGCTTGGGCCCCACTACAAGCGGGGGAACAGATACGCAGTATTTT.

This chain's CDR3 is CASSEAGTPNSPLHF. Here the CDR3 DNA reads TGTGCCAGCAGTGAAGCCGGGACACCTAATTCACCCCTCCACTTT. J is TRBJ1-6 and V is TRBV2; TRBD1 might be the D (6 bases). Trimming left V 0 bases short and J 6 bases short, with 9 bases between. The CDR3 is 15 residues long. Per germline, CDR1 SNHLY and CDR2 FYNNEI.

This clone was counted between two and nine times. The chain is built from TRBV7-9 and TRBJ2-7; D is uncertain. The CDR3 runs 15 residues. V was pared by 4 bases and J by 2 bases, with 15 bases between. Per germline, CDR1 SEHNR and CDR2 FQNEAQ (reference sequence). This CDR3 reads CASSSNARITYEQYF. DNA of the CDR3: TGTGCCAGCAGCTCGAATGCGCGGATAACCTACGAGCAGTACTTC.

J is TRBJ2-7 and V is TRBV28; 11 positions agree with TRBD2. CDR1 is MDHEN and CDR2 is SYDVKM in the germline V gene. This CDR3 is built from 21 residues. J gave up 2 bases and V 3 bases, and 21 bases lay outside the gene matches. The CDR3 protein is CASSLLAGKLAGGPLPYEQYF. The DNA of the CDR3 is TGTGCCAGCAGTTTGCTCGCTGGTAAGCTAGCGGGGGGCCCTTTACCCTACGAGCAGTACTTC.

This rearrangement joins TRBV9 to TRBJ1-4, with 10 bases identical to TRBD1. There are 17 residues in the CDR3. The ends lost 3 bases at V and 3 bases at J; junction bases unmatched: 8. Germline CDR1 SGDLS, CDR2 YYNGEE. The CDR3 nucleotides are TGTGCCAGCAGCGCGACAGGGGGCGGGCAAGCTAATGAAAAACTGTTTTTT. This codes for CASSATGGGQANEKLFF.

Here the CDR3 DNA reads TGTGCCACCAGCCCAACTCGACAGGGAAGCAATCAGCCCCAGCATTTT. It codes for CATSPTRQGSNQPQHF. This chain joins TRBV15 and TRBJ1-5; 7 bases are a match to TRBD1. CDR3 size: 16 residues. The germline V gene encodes CDR1 LNHNV and CDR2 YYDKDF (reference sequence). V lost 5 bases to trimming and J lost 1 base; unmatched junction nucleotides: 8.

This clone showed up just once. This chain links TRBV5-1 with TRBJ1-6; unclear D gene. The CDR3 has 15 residues. Per germline, CDR1 SGHRS and CDR2 YFSETQ. V was cut by 0 bases and J by 7 bases, with 11 bases left in between. The CDR3 nucleotides are TGCGCCAGCAGCTTGGGGCTGAATCAAAATTCACCCCTCCACTTT. This sequence encodes CASSLGLNQNSPLHF.

The genes are TRBV4-1 and TRBJ1-4; 8 positions agree with TRBD1. Germline CDR1 MGHRA, CDR2 YSYEKL. The trim removed 4 bases at V and 7 bases at J, leaving 14 bases unmatched. The CDR3 has 17 residues. The chain's CDR3 is CASSPFGTDREGEKLFF. The CDR3 nucleotides are TGCGCCAGCAGCCCCTTTGGGACGGACAGGGAGGGTGAAAAACTGTTTTTT.

This chain connects TRBV6-2 or TRBV6-3 to TRBJ1-2, with 8 bases aligning to TRBD1. This CDR3 has 15 residues. Germline trimming cut 2 bases from V and 8 bases from J; bases unmatched to any gene: 10. CDR1 is MNHEY and CDR2 is SVGEGT in the germline V gene. The CDR3 nucleotides are TGTGCCAGCAGTTACCAGGGGGCGCTGGGAGAAGGCTACACCTTC. Protein sequence: CASSYQGALGEGYTF.

V is TRBV30 and J is TRBJ1-4; TRBD1 might be the D (5 bases). Germline V gene sequence: CDR1 GTSNPN, CDR2 SVGIG (reference sequence). CDR3 length equals 12 residues. The CDR3 DNA sequence: TGTGCTGGTACAGGTTCTAATGAAAAACTGTTTTTT. Protein sequence: CAGTGSNEKLFF.

This chain's CDR3 is CASGPTSGVAQYF. The CDR3 DNA follows: TGTGCCAGTGGACCGACTAGCGGCGTTGCTCAGTACTTC. The chain has TRBV2 and TRBJ2-7, with 9 nucleotides matching TRBD2. Germline CDR1 is SNHLY and CDR2 is FYNNEI. The CDR3 spans 13 residues. V lost 9 bases, J lost 10 bases, and 13 bases stayed unmatched.

The chain is built from TRBV11-2 and TRBJ2-1; 10 bases agree with TRBD1. V shed 5 bases and J 8 bases; nucleotides not matched to a gene: 12. Germline CDR1 and CDR2: SGHAT and FQNNGV. The CDR3 is 16 amino acids. The DNA for the CDR3 is TGTGCCAGCAGCCTAACCGGGACAGGGGCCACCGATGAGCAGTTCTTC. It codes for CASSLTGTGATDEQFF. Together with reference TRBV11-2 and TRBJ2-1, the CDR3 gives the full variable domain: EAGVAQSPRYKIIEKRQSVAFWCNPISGHATLYWYQQILGQGPKLLIQFQNNGVVDDSQLPKDRFSAERLKGVDSTLKIQPAKLEDSAVYLCASSLTGTGATDEQFFGPGTRLTVL.

The chain couples TRBV3-1 (or the pseudogene TRBV3-2) to TRBJ2-7, with D perhaps TRBD1 (8 bases). V lost 0 bases to trimming and J lost 3 bases, with 36 bases between them. CDR1 LGHDT and CDR2 YNNKEL come from the germline V gene (reference sequence). The CDR3 sequence is 23 residues long. The CDR3 spells CASSQEVLAGCSKRGQDHYEQYF. CDR3 bases: TGTGCCAGCAGCCAAGAAGTATTGGCAGGGTGCTCTAAGCGGGGACAGGATCACTACGAGCAGTACTTC.

V usage is TRBV7-6 and J usage is TRBJ1-4; 10 positions match TRBD1. The V segment lost 5 bases and the J segment 6 bases; nucleotides outside the gene matches: 3. CDR1 SGHVS and CDR2 FNYEAQ come from the germline V gene. CDR3 length equals 14 residues. As DNA, the CDR3 is TGTGCCAGCAGCCCCGGGACAGGGGATGAAAAACTGTTTTTT. Translated, it gives CASSPGTGDEKLFF.